The source of this TCR beta chain is a study of regulatory T cells in long-lasting Graves disease. HTBI primers from iRepertoire and Arm-PCR of CDR3 regions yielded the TCR beta libraries. TCRdb recomputed calls from the multiplex PCR reads with MiXCR, one row per CDR3 protein. The table shows 510,000 or so distinct CDR3 sequences, with approximately 12% occurring only once. Time point reported: newly diagnosed GD, antithyroid drugs for less than 3 months. With RNA extracted from PBMCs as input, the TCR library was made. A peripheral blood sample, around 8.5 milliliters in volume, was drawn into EDTA tubes. After removal of 5 bases from V and 3 bases from J, the junction contained 7 bases not matched to a gene. Germline CDR1 MRHNA, CDR2 SNTAGT. The CDR3 has 15 amino acids. The sample holds many counts of this clonotype. This sample was shared with a second study, whose subject was T cells in Graves' hyperthyroidism and ophthalmopathy. That source notes: Calling Graves' hyperthyroidism stable meant ophthalmopathy did not progress within 18 months. HTBI primers drove first-round RT-PCR of the TCR CDR3.

The source of this sequence is a woman aged 25-40 years with Graves disease. The rearrangement links TRBV6-4 to TRBJ2-3, with 8 positions matching TRBD2. Sequences were derived from peripheral blood mononuclear cells (PBMCs), sampled at new diagnosis, from a patient treated with antithyroid drugs. This CDR3 reads CASSPLAGGTDTQYF. CDR3 DNA: TGTGCCAGCAGTCCCCTAGCGGGTGGGACAGATACGCAGTATTTT.